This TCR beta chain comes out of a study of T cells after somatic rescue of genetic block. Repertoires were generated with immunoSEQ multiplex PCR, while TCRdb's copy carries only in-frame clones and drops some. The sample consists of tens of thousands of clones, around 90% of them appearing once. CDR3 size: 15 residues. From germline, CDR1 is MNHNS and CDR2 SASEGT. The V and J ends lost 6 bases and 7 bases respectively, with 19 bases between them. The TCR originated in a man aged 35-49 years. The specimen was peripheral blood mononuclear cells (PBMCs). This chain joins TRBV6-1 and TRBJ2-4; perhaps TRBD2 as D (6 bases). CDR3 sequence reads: CASRETGTGDNIQYF. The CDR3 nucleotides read TGTGCCAGCAGAGAAACAGGAACGGGAGACAACATTCAGTACTTC.